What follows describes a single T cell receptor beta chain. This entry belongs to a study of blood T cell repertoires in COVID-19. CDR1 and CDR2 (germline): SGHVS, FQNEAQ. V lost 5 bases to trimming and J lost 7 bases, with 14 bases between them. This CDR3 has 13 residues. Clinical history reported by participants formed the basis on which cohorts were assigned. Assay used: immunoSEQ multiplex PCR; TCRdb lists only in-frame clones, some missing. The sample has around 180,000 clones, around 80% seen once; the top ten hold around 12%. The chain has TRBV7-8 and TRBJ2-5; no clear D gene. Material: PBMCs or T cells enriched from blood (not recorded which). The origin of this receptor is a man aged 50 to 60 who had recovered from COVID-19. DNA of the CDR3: TGTGCCAGCAGCCAGACTGGCCAGAGGACCCAGTACTTC. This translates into CASSQTGQRTQYF.